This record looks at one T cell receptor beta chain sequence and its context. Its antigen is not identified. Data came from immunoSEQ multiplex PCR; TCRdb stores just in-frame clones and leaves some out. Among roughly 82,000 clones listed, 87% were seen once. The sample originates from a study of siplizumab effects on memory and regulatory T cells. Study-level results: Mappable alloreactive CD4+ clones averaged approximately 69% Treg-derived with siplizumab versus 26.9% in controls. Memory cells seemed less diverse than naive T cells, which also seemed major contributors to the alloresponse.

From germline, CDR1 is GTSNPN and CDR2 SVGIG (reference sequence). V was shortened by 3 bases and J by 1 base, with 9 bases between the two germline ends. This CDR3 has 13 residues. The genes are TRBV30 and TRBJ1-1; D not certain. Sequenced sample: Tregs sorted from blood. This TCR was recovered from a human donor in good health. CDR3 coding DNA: TGTGCCTGGAGGTGGGGTGGGAACACTGAAGCTTTCTTT. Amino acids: CAWRWGGNTEAFF. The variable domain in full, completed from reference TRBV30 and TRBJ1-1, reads SQTIHQWPATLVQPVGSPLSLECTVEGTSNPNLYWYRQAAGRGLQLLFYSVGIGQISSEVPQNLSASRPQDRQFILSSKKLLLSDSGFYLCAWRWGGNTEAFFGQGTRLTVV.